Below, 14 T cell receptor beta chains from the same sample are listed, as sequenced in a study of T cell responses to AZD1222 COVID-19 vaccine. The repertoire was sequenced with immunoSEQ multiplex PCR; TCRdb's copy has only in-frame clones and lacks some. Of approximately 190,000 clones in the sample, over 80% are singletons; the top ten hold approximately 1.4%. The sample was peripheral blood, taken on day 0 of AZD1222 vaccination. The origin of the receptors is an adult in good health.

The gene calls are TRBV19 and TRBJ1-3, with a weak D call TRBD1 (6 bases). In germline, CDR1 is LNHDA, CDR2 SQIVND (reference sequence). This CDR3 has 16 residues. Trimming shortened V by 4 bases and J by 0 bases, and 13 bases separated the two germline ends. The CDR3 reads CASSTLRTVSGNTIYF. DNA for the CDR3: TGTGCCAGTAGTACTCTTCGGACAGTCTCTGGAAACACCATATATTTT.

This clone has only one observation. The rearrangement joins TRBV5-6 to TRBJ2-5; 8 bases line up with TRBD2. The junction had 4 bases not matched to a gene; V was cut back by 1 base and J by 2 bases. CDR3 length equals 15 residues. The germline V gene has CDR1 SGHDT and CDR2 YYEEEE. CDR3 loop: CASSLIAGIQETQYF. The CDR3 DNA follows: TGTGCCAGCAGCTTGATAGCGGGAATACAAGAGACCCAGTACTTC.

The chain couples TRBV5-1 to TRBJ1-1; TRBD1 matches at 10 bases. The CDR3 has 15 amino acids. Trimming at V came to 4 bases and at J to 5 bases, leaving 8 bases not matched to a gene. The germline V gene has CDR1 SGHRS and CDR2 YFSETQ. DNA for the CDR3: TGCGCCAGCAGCCCGGACAGGGGGGTAGGGACTGAAGCTTTCTTT. Amino acids: CASSPDRGVGTEAFF.

The genes are TRBV7-6 and TRBJ1-1; 7 bases map to TRBD1. The CDR3 runs 14 residues. Losses at the gene ends were 5 bases for V and 1 base for J; bases not matched to a gene: 4. The V gene's germline CDR1 is SGHVS and CDR2 FNYEAQ. In DNA, the CDR3 is TGTGCCAGCAGCCCGGGGACAGCGAACACTGAAGCTTTCTTT. Translated: CASSPGTANTEAFF.

This sequence joins TRBV30 and TRBJ1-1; D is undetermined. CDR1 is GTSNPN, CDR2 SVGIG, per germline (reference sequence). Trimming shortened V by 0 bases and J by 1 base, and 6 bases separated the two germline ends. The CDR3 totals 13 residues. CDR3 in DNA: TGTGCCTGGAGTGTACCCGGGAACACTGAAGCTTTCTTT. It encodes CAWSVPGNTEAFF.

This rearrangement joins TRBV11-1 to TRBJ2-5; no firm D call. This CDR3 comprises 13 residues. The V gene lost 3 bases and the J gene lost 1 base, with 6 bases spanning the gap. Germline-derived CDR1 and CDR2 are SGHAT and FQDESV (reference sequence). The CDR3 reads CASSFWGQETQYF. CDR3 DNA sequence: TGTGCCAGCAGCTTCTGGGGCCAAGAGACCCAGTACTTC.

This clone was detected once. The chain links TRBV11-2 to TRBJ1-1; 9 positions agree with TRBD1. From germline, CDR1 is SGHAT and CDR2 FQNNGV. J gave up 5 bases and V 4 bases, and 5 bases lay outside the gene matches. The CDR3 runs to 14 residues. The CDR3 bases are TGTGCCAGCAGCTACTGGGACAGGGATACTGAAGCTTTCTTT. Its protein product is CASSYWDRDTEAFF.

The gene calls are TRBV4-1 and TRBJ2-1, with 8 bases fitting TRBD2. CDR1 and CDR2 from the germline V gene are MGHRA and YSYEKL. The junction had 16 bases not matched to a gene; V was cut back by 5 bases and J by 7 bases. The CDR3 spans 17 residues. In nucleotides, the CDR3 is TGCGCCAGCAGCGAGGAGATGGGCGGGGGGTCCTGGAATGAGCAGTTCTTC. It translates to CASSEEMGGGSWNEQFF.

J is TRBJ1-3 and V is TRBV9, with D hard to call. The CDR3 is 16 amino acids. The V end was cut by 0 bases, the J end by 0 bases, with 10 bases between. Germline loops: CDR1 SGDLS, CDR2 YYNGEE. As DNA, the CDR3 is TGTGCCAGCAGCGTAGGAGGCCGCCTCTCTGGAAACACCATATATTTT. Encoded protein: CASSVGGRLSGNTIYF. Drawing the rest from reference TRBV9 and TRBJ1-3, the complete variable domain is DSGVTQTPKHLITATGQRVTLRCSPRSGDLSVYWYQQSLDQGLQFLIQYYNGEERAKGNILERFSAQQFPDLHSELNLSSLELGDSALYFCASSVGGRLSGNTIYFGEGSWLTVV.

This chain links TRBV7-8 with TRBJ1-5; 9 bases match TRBD1. Germline CDR1 reads SGHVS; CDR2 reads FQNEAQ. This CDR3 is built from 16 residues. Trimming at V came to 5 bases and at J to 0 bases, leaving 5 bases not matched to a gene. CDR3 in DNA: TGTGCCAGCAGCGCGGACAGGGGATATAGCAATCAGCCCCAGCATTTT. Translation: CASSADRGYSNQPQHF.

V gene TRBV28 combines with J gene TRBJ1-2; TRBD1 matches 9 bases. This CDR3 has 15 residues. Germline values: CDR1 MDHEN, CDR2 SYDVKM. Unmatched junction bases numbered 5, after V lost 2 bases and J lost 4 bases. This chain's CDR3 is CASSLTGQGLYGYTF. The DNA for the CDR3 is TGTGCCAGCAGTTTAACGGGACAGGGCCTCTATGGCTACACCTTC.

The J gene is TRBJ1-2, the V gene TRBV7-9; D perhaps matches TRBD1 (6 bases). The CDR3 loop spans 14 amino acids. Trimming removed 2 bases from V and 7 bases from J, with 14 bases in between. The V gene's germline CDR1 is SEHNR and CDR2 FQNEAQ (reference sequence). CDR3 loop: CASSLPDRLIGYTF. The CDR3 DNA sequence: TGTGCCAGCAGCTTACCGGACAGACTCATTGGCTACACCTTC.

This sequence joins TRBV6-5 and TRBJ1-2, with a possible D match to TRBD1 (5 bases). The CDR3 totals 15 residues. In germline, CDR1 is MNHEY, CDR2 SVGAGI. Deletions cut 0 bases from V and 2 bases from J, with 10 bases between. The CDR3 nucleotides read TGTGCCAGCAGTTACTCGGAGGGGATGAACTATGGCTACACCTTC. Translated: CASSYSEGMNYGYTF.

The chain employs TRBV6-5 and TRBJ1-1; D ambiguous. The germline V and J ends were trimmed by 5 bases and 1 base, with 8 bases remaining between them. CDR3 length: 13 amino acids. Germline assignment: CDR1 MNHEY and CDR2 SVGAGI. This CDR3 is CASSTKGNTEAFF. The CDR3, as DNA: TGTGCCAGCAGTACAAAGGGGAACACTGAAGCTTTCTTT.